This T cell receptor beta chain was recorded in a study of early T cells in non-severe SARS-CoV-2 infection. This clonotype was picked up a small number of times. Individual cDNA molecules received unique molecular identifiers. TCRdb reprocessed the 5' RACE reads via MiXCR and lists one record per CDR3 protein. The repertoire includes about 110,000 distinct CDR3 sequences, over 10% of them detected once, and 3% to 3.5% sits in the top ten. This CDR3 region has 19 residues. The ends were cut back, 0 bases at V and 1 base at J, with 21 bases in the middle. Germline loops: CDR1 SGHDN, CDR2 FVKESK. The source is an adult who was a healthcare worker with PCR-confirmed SARS-CoV-2 infection or an uninfected control (not recorded which). The gene calls are TRBV14 and TRBJ2-5, with D possibly matching TRBD1 (5 bases). The sequencing input was whole blood. The CDR3 spells CASSQEGRATITLQETQYF. In nucleotides, the CDR3 is TGTGCCAGCAGCCAAGAAGGCAGGGCGACAATAACCCTCCAAGAGACCCAGTACTTC.